The 4 T cell receptor beta chains listed next were all sequenced from one sample in a study of early T cells in non-severe SARS-CoV-2 infection. MiXCR was run by TCRdb on the 5' RACE reads, yielding one entry per CDR3 protein. Of some 60,000 distinct CDR3 sequences listed, 10% to 15% are singletons. The sequenced sample consisted of whole blood. These receptors all stem from an adult who was a healthcare worker with PCR-confirmed SARS-CoV-2 infection or an uninfected control (not recorded which).

The CDR3 region is CASSFNGRANTGELFF. CDR3 bases: TGTGCCAGCAGTTTTAACGGGAGGGCGAACACCGGGGAGCTGTTTTTT. The rearrangement uses TRBV28 and TRBJ2-2; 8 bases fit TRBD2. V shed 3 bases and J 0 bases; nucleotides not matched to a gene: 3. From germline, CDR1 is MDHEN and CDR2 SYDVKM. The CDR3 sequence is 16 residues long.

The CDR3 loop is CAWSLPGPVADTQYF. The CDR3 bases are TGTGCCTGGAGTTTGCCGGGACCGGTGGCAGATACGCAGTATTTT. V usage is TRBV30 and J usage is TRBJ2-3; D might be TRBD1 or TRBD2, each matching 5 bases. The germline V gene encodes CDR1 GTSNPN and CDR2 SVGIG (reference sequence). Between the trimmed V and J ends, which lost 2 bases and 4 bases, there was a span of 16 bases. This CDR3 has 15 amino acids.

This clonotype was detected ten times or more. The rearrangement uses TRBV7-9 and TRBJ2-1, with TRBD2 matching over 13 bases. V was pared by 3 bases and J by 8 bases, with 7 bases of the junction left unmatched. The CDR3 spans 16 residues. Germline assignment: CDR1 SEHNR and CDR2 FQNEAQ (reference sequence). The CDR3 DNA is TGTGCCAGCAGCTTTGGACTAGCGGGGGCCCGGGATGAGCAGTTCTTC. Amino acids: CASSFGLAGARDEQFF.

This chain uses TRBV27 with TRBJ2-1; D unresolved. There are 12 residues in the CDR3. CDR1 is MNHEY, CDR2 SMNVEV, per germline (reference sequence). V dropped 4 bases and J dropped 9 bases, with 10 bases sitting between them. Written as DNA, the CDR3 is TGTGCCAGCAGTTCCCTATCTCTTGAGCAGTTCTTC. Translated, it gives CASSSLSLEQFF.